This T cell receptor (beta chain) was profiled in a study of blood T cell repertoires in COVID-19. The germline gives CDR1 LGHNA, CDR2 YNFKEQ. This CDR3 contains 16 residues. V was pared by 3 bases and J by 8 bases, with 22 bases between. The protocol was immunoSEQ multiplex PCR, while the TCRdb copy is restricted to in-frame clones and leaves out a portion. The repertoire consists of about 68,000 clones, with approximately 80% occurring once and the leading ten covering approximately 12%. This receptor was identified in a human donor in a cohort sampled during active COVID-19. The sequenced material came from peripheral blood. This chain uses TRBV4-2 with TRBJ1-2; possibly TRBD1 for D (5 bases). CDR3 nucleotide sequence: TGTGCCAGCAGCCAGATCCCCGGGACCCGGGAGGGCGGCTACACCTTC. The encoded protein is CASSQIPGTREGGYTF.